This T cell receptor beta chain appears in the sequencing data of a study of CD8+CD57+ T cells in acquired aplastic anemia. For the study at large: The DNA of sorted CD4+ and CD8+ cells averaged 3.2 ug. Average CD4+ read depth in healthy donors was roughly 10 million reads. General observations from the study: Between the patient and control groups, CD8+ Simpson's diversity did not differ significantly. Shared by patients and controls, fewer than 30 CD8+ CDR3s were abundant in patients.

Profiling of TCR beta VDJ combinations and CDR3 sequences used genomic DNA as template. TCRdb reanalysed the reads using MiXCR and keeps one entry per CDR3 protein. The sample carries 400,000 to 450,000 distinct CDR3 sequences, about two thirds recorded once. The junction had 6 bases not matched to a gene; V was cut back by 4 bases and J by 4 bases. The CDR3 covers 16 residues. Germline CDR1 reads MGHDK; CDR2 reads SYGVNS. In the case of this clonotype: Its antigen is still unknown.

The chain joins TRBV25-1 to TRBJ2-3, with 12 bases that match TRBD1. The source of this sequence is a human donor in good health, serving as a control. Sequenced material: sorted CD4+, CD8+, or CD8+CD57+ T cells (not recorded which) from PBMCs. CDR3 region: CASSGGQGAFPDTQYF. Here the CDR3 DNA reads TGTGCCAGCAGTGGGGGACAGGGGGCGTTCCCAGATACGCAGTATTTT.